This T cell receptor (beta chain) was obtained from a study of blood T cells in healthy people across ages. The second PCR ran roughly 7 to 11 cycles with a sample-barcoded 5' primer and J-beta primers. TCRdb processed the 5' RACE reads anew with MiXCR; each CDR3 protein has one entry. The sample records some 930,000 distinct CDR3 sequences, approximately 32% being singletons. The germline V gene has CDR1 SEHNR and CDR2 FQNEAQ (reference sequence). The CDR3 has 13 residues. The data also belong to a second study, concerning T cells of mothers and their children.

This chain links TRBV7-9 with TRBJ2-5; TRBD2 matches at 9 bases. The J call could be wrong; TRBJ2-7 is a better fit for the DNA end. Sequencing input: blood. The clonotype was recovered from a woman aged 40 to 55 in good health. The CDR3 loop is CASTDSGGTEQYF. The CDR3 DNA follows: TGTGCCAGCACCGATAGCGGGGGCACCGAGCAGTACTTC.